The 11 T cell receptor beta chains reported below all come from one sample, sequenced in a study of OX40 agonist ivuxolimab in advanced cancers. Sequencing used immunoSEQ multiplex PCR; TCRdb keeps in-frame clones, though not all of them. The table records approximately 45,000 clones, 75% to 85% of them present only once. Source: CD4+ or CD8+ T cells sorted from blood, taken in a trial of the OX40 agonist ivuxolimab. The receptors were sampled from an adult with an advanced solid tumor such as melanoma, head and neck, liver or kidney cancer.

This clone is deemed medium-sized (0.01 to 0.1%). The rearrangement links TRBV5-1 to TRBJ1-2, with 8 bases aligning to TRBD1. Trimming took 4 bases from V and 8 from J; bases not matched to a gene: 13. This CDR3 comprises 15 residues. The germline V gene encodes CDR1 SGHRS and CDR2 YFSETQ. The CDR3 bases are TGCGCCAGCAGCCCGCAGACGACAGGGGCGGGGGGCTACACCTTC. This encodes CASSPQTTGAGGYTF.

This clone was detected only once. V is TRBV5-1 and J is TRBJ2-3, with D tentatively TRBD1 or TRBD2 (5 bases each). There are 14 residues in the CDR3. Germline V gene lookup returns CDR1 SGHRS and CDR2 YFSETQ. Between the trimmed V and J ends, which lost 2 bases and 0 bases, there was a span of 7 bases. The CDR3 sequence: CASSFGDSTDTQYF. The DNA of the CDR3 is TGCGCCAGCAGCTTCGGGGACAGCACAGATACGCAGTATTTT.

The chain carries TRBV6-6 and TRBJ1-2, with a possible D match to TRBD1 (5 bases). Germline CDR1 and CDR2: MNHNY and SVGAGI (reference sequence). Trimming pared 6 bases from V and 3 bases from J, leaving 14 bases between. This CDR3 contains 14 residues. The CDR3 nucleotides are TGTGCCAGCAGCCCAACTACGGGGGACTATGGCTACACCTTC. Protein sequence: CASSPTTGDYGYTF.

The chain carries TRBV6-5 and TRBJ2-1; D perhaps matches TRBD1 (6 bases). Germline lookup yields CDR1 MNHEY and CDR2 SVGAGI. This CDR3 comprises 14 residues. V was clipped by 0 bases and J by 15 bases, with 18 bases between them. DNA of the CDR3: TGTGCCAGCAGTTACTCGCAGGACAGCAAAATTGGGTTCTTC. This encodes CASSYSQDSKIGFF.

The chain has TRBV19 and TRBJ2-1; D could derive from TRBD1 or TRBD2 (7 bases each). V lost 3 bases and J 0 bases, leaving 12 bases between the germline ends. CDR1 and CDR2 (germline): LNHDA, SQIVND (reference sequence). The CDR3 contains 16 residues. The chain's CDR3 is CASSMGRGLSYNEQFF. CDR3 coding DNA: TGTGCCAGTAGTATGGGGAGGGGGCTCTCCTACAATGAGCAGTTCTTC. Using reference TRBV19 and TRBJ2-1 for the parts outside the CDR3, the full variable domain is DGGITQSPKYLFRKEGQNVTLSCEQNLNHDAMYWYRQDPGQGLRLIYYSQIVNDFQKGDIAEGYSVSREKKESFPLTVTSAQKNPTAFYLCASSMGRGLSYNEQFFGPGTRLTVL.

J is TRBJ2-7 and V is TRBV5-1; 13 nucleotides match TRBD2. The CDR3 loop spans 17 amino acids. The germline gives CDR1 SGHRS, CDR2 YFSETQ. J was trimmed by 0 bases and V by 4 bases; bases with no gene match: 7. The CDR3 bases are TGCGCCAGCAGCCTTGGACTAGCGGGAGTGAACTCCTACGAGCAGTACTTC. This encodes CASSLGLAGVNSYEQYF.

This clone was seen only a few times. The CDR3 region has the DNA TGCGCCAGCAGCCCCGGGACAGGGTGGATGAACACTGAAGCTTTCTTT. Its protein product is CASSPGTGWMNTEAFF. This sequence joins TRBV5-1 and TRBJ1-1, with TRBD1 matching over 9 bases. Germline V gene lookup returns CDR1 SGHRS and CDR2 YFSETQ. J was trimmed by 0 bases and V by 4 bases; bases with no gene match: 7. This CDR3 contains 16 residues.

V gene TRBV2 combines with J gene TRBJ2-5, with TRBD2 identical over 15 bases. This CDR3 is 17 amino acids long. From germline, CDR1 is SNHLY and CDR2 FYNNEI. Germline trimming cut 6 bases from V and 5 bases from J; bases unmatched to any gene: 10. The CDR3 nucleotides are TGTGCCAGCAGCCCCGGGACTAGCGGGGGGTTCGGGGAGACCCAGTACTTC. Translation: CASSPGTSGGFGETQYF.

This clone was seen more than once but under ten times. The chain recombines TRBV10-3 with TRBJ2-1; no definite D call. The length of the CDR3 is 14 residues. Trimming removed 7 bases at V and 3 bases at J, with 13 bases between. Germline V lookup: CDR1 ENHRY, CDR2 SYGVKD. The CDR3 DNA sequence: TGTGCCATCAAGTACAGCCTAATCTACAATGAGCAGTTCTTC. Its translation is CAIKYSLIYNEQFF.

This clone has just one count. The chain employs TRBV5-1 and TRBJ1-3; D is unclear. The germline gives CDR1 SGHRS, CDR2 YFSETQ. V was shortened by 3 bases and J by 0 bases, with 10 bases between the two germline ends. The CDR3 sequence is 15 residues long. CDR3 bases: TGCGCCAGCAGCTCTTCCGGCGGCTCTGGAAACACCATATATTTT. Amino acids: CASSSSGGSGNTIYF.

The chain is built from TRBV30 and TRBJ2-4, with D possibly TRBD2 on 7 matching bases. The CDR3 has 12 residues. Trimming cost V 7 bases and J 7 bases, with 14 bases left between them. CDR1 is GTSNPN and CDR2 is SVGIG in the germline V gene (reference sequence). The CDR3 DNA follows: TGTGCCTTCTCCAGGGGAGGGAACATTCAGTACTTC. Amino acids: CAFSRGGNIQYF.